Listed below are T cell receptor beta chains from one sample, sequenced in a study of T cells after yellow fever vaccination. TCRdb re-derived calls from the 5' RACE reads in MiXCR, one entry per CDR3 protein. The sample comprises some 250,000 distinct CDR3 sequences, roughly 3.7% of which are singletons, and roughly a fifth rests with the top ten. The sequences come from PBMCs, collected 15 days after the yellow fever booster vaccination. These TCRs come from a man aged 18 to 30 who received the YFV17D yellow fever vaccine. Both conserved end residues are part of each CDR3. A D gene is named only where the DNA matches it firmly. Rows give clone size only sometimes, using once, few, many, or a class for an expanded clone.

D,J,V,size,CDR3,DNA
-,TRBJ1-4,TRBV7-8,few,CASSSRRLLRGEKLFF,TGTGCCAGCAGCTCCCGACGTCTTCTCCGGGGGGAAAAACTGTTTTTT
-,TRBJ1-5,TRBV6-1,many,CASSEALMRPPQHF,TGTGCCAGCAGTGAAGCGCTTATGAGGCCGCCCCAGCATTTT
TRBD1,TRBJ1-2,TRBV12-3/TRBV12-4,many,CASSLQGQGYYGYTF,TGTGCCAGCAGCCTACAGGGGCAGGGTTACTATGGCTACACCTTC
TRBD1,TRBJ2-3,TRBV20-1,many,CSARRDRSSTDTQYF,TGCAGTGCTAGGAGGGACAGGTCTAGCACAGATACGCAGTATTTT
TRBD2,TRBJ2-1,TRBV4-1,many,CASSQEATSDYNEQFF,TGCGCCAGCAGCCAAGAAGCGACTAGCGACTACAATGAGCAGTTCTTC
-,TRBJ2-7,TRBV11-1,many,CASSDRGGKSSYEQYF,TGTGCCAGCAGCGACCGTGGAGGGAAGAGCTCCTACGAGCAGTACTTC
TRBD1,TRBJ1-1,TRBV11-1,many,CASSSDRQPNTEAFF,TGTGCCAGCAGCTCGGACAGGCAGCCGAACACTGAAGCTTTCTTT
-,TRBJ2-1,TRBV28,many,CASSYTEPYNEQFF,TGTGCCAGCAGTTACACGGAGCCCTACAATGAGCAGTTCTTC
TRBD2,TRBJ2-2,TRBV20-1,many,CSASSGGSTGELFF,TGCAGTGCTAGCAGCGGGGGATCTACCGGGGAGCTGTTTTTT
TRBD1,TRBJ1-5,TRBV4-2,-,CASSQEWGDRVHF,TGTGCCAGCAGCCAAGAATGGGGGGACAGGGTGCATTTT
-,TRBJ1-2,TRBV7-8,many,CASSLAKANYGYTF,TGTGCCAGCAGCTTAGCGAAAGCTAACTATGGCTACACCTTC
-,TRBJ2-3,TRBV20-1,many,CSARDVIGSDTQYF,TGCAGTGCTAGAGACGTAATCGGGTCAGATACGCAGTATTTT
TRBD1,TRBJ2-5,TRBV7-9,many,CASSTGWQGEETQYF,TGTGCCAGCAGCACTGGATGGCAGGGGGAAGAGACCCAGTACTTC
-,TRBJ1-5,TRBV20-1,-,CSARDTQINQPQHF,TGCAGTGCTAGAGATACACAGATCAATCAGCCCCAGCATTTT
-,TRBJ1-4,TRBV7-9,many,CASSLGGQAGGSNEKLFF,TGTGCCAGCAGCTTAGGGGGCCAGGCAGGAGGATCTAATGAAAAACTGTTTTTT
-,TRBJ1-2,TRBV5-1,many,CASSLFGGDLDYGYTF,TGCGCCAGCAGCCTGTTCGGGGGGGATCTAGACTATGGCTACACCTTC
TRBD2,TRBJ2-3,TRBV5-4,many,CASVLLGGSTDTQYF,TGTGCCAGCGTACTACTGGGGGGGAGCACAGATACGCAGTATTTT
-,TRBJ2-1,TRBV6-5,many,CASSSDYVSEQFF,TGTGCCAGCAGTTCGGATTATGTTTCTGAGCAGTTCTTC
-,TRBJ2-3,TRBV5-1,many,CASSFGQLQDTQYF,TGCGCCAGCAGCTTTGGGCAGCTCCAGGATACGCAGTATTTT
TRBD1,TRBJ1-5,TRBV6-5,many,CASSSTGDSNQPQHF,TGTGCCAGCAGTTCGACAGGGGATAGCAATCAGCCCCAGCATTTT
TRBD2,TRBJ2-3,TRBV7-2,many,CASSGTGTSGSDTQYF,TGTGCCAGCAGCGGAACCGGGACTAGCGGATCAGATACGCAGTATTTT
-,TRBJ2-5,TRBV5-4,many,CASSPEYEETQYF,TGTGCCAGCAGCCCGGAGTACGAAGAGACCCAGTACTTC